Listed here are 9 T cell receptor beta chains from one sample, sequenced in a study of blood T cell repertoires in COVID-19. Clones were sequenced by immunoSEQ multiplex PCR, and TCRdb holds only the in-frame ones, with some missing. The data show roughly 150,000 clones, around nine tenths seen once. The specimen was peripheral blood. The receptors derive from a human donor in a cohort sampled during active COVID-19.

The chain recombines TRBV11-3 with TRBJ2-3, with D hard to call. There are 12 residues in the CDR3. Trimming removed 7 bases at V and 4 bases at J, with 9 bases between. Germline CDR1 reads SGHNT; CDR2 reads YENEEA. CDR3 nucleotides: TGTGCCAGCACCGACAACGCAGATACGCAGTATTTT. Amino acid sequence: CASTDNADTQYF.

This clone was found a few times. This chain connects TRBV5-5 to TRBJ2-5; TRBD2 matches 7 bases. The CDR3 covers 16 residues. Germline CDR1 and CDR2: SGHKS and YYEKEE (reference sequence). The ends lost 4 bases at V and 1 base at J; junction bases unmatched: 10. The CDR3 bases are TGTGCCAGCAGCCCCTACCTAGCGGTTGCCCAAGAGACCCAGTACTTC. This sequence encodes CASSPYLAVAQETQYF. The whole variable domain, remainder taken from reference TRBV5-5 and TRBJ2-5, is DAGVTQSPTHLIKTRGQQVTLRCSPISGHKSVSWYQQVLGQGPQFIFQYYEKEERGRGNFPDRFSARQFPNYSSELNVNALLLGDSALYLCASSPYLAVAQETQYFGPGTRLLVL.

J is TRBJ1-6 and V is TRBV27; 9 bases are a match to TRBD1. The CDR3 runs to 15 residues. From germline, CDR1 is MNHEY and CDR2 SMNVEV (reference sequence). J lost 9 bases, V lost 2 bases, and 5 bases had no gene match. CDR3 region: CASSLTGQGTSPLHF. The CDR3 nucleotides read TGTGCCAGCAGTTTAACGGGACAGGGAACTTCACCCCTCCACTTT.

This clone was detected only a few times. The chain combines TRBV7-2 with TRBJ2-7, with 9 positions matching TRBD1. Losses at the gene ends were 3 bases for V and 6 bases for J; bases not matched to a gene: 3. CDR3 length: 13 amino acids. Per germline, CDR1 SGHTA and CDR2 FQGNSA. Written as DNA, the CDR3 is TGTGCCAGCAGCTTTACAGGGGGCGTCGAGCAGTACTTC. This codes for CASSFTGGVEQYF.

The chain couples TRBV3-1 (or the pseudogene TRBV3-2) to TRBJ1-1, with a tentative D call TRBD1 (5 bases). Per the germline V gene, CDR1 is LGHDT and CDR2 is YNNKEL (reference sequence). V lost 2 bases and J 8 bases, leaving 12 bases between the germline ends. This CDR3 is 13 amino acids long. CDR3 residues: CASSQWDGREAFF. The CDR3 DNA reads as TGTGCCAGCAGCCAATGGGACGGGAGGGAAGCTTTCTTT.

The genes are TRBV6-2 or TRBV6-3 and TRBJ1-2; 7 bases match TRBD1. J gave up 4 bases and V 5 bases, and 10 bases lay outside the gene matches. The germline CDR1 and CDR2 sequences are MNHEY and SVGEGT. The CDR3 consists of 15 residues. CDR3 coding DNA: TGTGCCAGCAGTCGCCCCCCCGGGACAGCCTATGGCTACACCTTC. Its translation is CASSRPPGTAYGYTF.

The chain recombines TRBV24-1 with TRBJ2-2, with TRBD1 as a possible D gene (6 bases). The germline CDR1 and CDR2 sequences are KGHDR and SFDVKD. This CDR3 contains 15 residues. V was cut by 6 bases and J by 0 bases, with 10 bases left in between. CDR3 in DNA: TGTGCCACCAGTAACGGACAGACGAACACCGGGGAGCTGTTTTTT. Protein sequence: CATSNGQTNTGELFF.

J is TRBJ2-1 and V is TRBV7-3; 7 bases line up with TRBD1. Germline assignment: CDR1 SGHTA and CDR2 FQGTGA. The length of the CDR3 is 16 residues. Trimming cost V 4 bases and J 1 base; bases outside gene matches: 7. Written as DNA, the CDR3 is TGTGCCAGCAGCTCCCTACAGGGGAGTTCCTACAATGAGCAGTTCTTC. This encodes CASSSLQGSSYNEQFF.

This sequence joins TRBV28 and TRBJ2-7, with 9 bases fitting TRBD2. The V segment lost 2 bases and the J segment 13 bases; nucleotides outside the gene matches: 6. CDR1 is MDHEN, CDR2 SYDVKM, per germline. The CDR3 is 12 amino acids. CDR3 sequence: CASSLGAGGCYF. CDR3 nucleotide sequence: TGTGCCAGCAGTTTAGGGGCGGGAGGGTGTTACTTC. The whole variable domain, filled in from reference TRBV28 and TRBJ2-7, reads DVKVTQSSRYLVKRTGEKVFLECVQDMDHENMFWYRQDPGLGLRLIYFSYDVKMKEKGDIPEGYSVSREKKERFSLILESASTNQTSMYLCASSLGAGGCYFGPGTRLTVT.